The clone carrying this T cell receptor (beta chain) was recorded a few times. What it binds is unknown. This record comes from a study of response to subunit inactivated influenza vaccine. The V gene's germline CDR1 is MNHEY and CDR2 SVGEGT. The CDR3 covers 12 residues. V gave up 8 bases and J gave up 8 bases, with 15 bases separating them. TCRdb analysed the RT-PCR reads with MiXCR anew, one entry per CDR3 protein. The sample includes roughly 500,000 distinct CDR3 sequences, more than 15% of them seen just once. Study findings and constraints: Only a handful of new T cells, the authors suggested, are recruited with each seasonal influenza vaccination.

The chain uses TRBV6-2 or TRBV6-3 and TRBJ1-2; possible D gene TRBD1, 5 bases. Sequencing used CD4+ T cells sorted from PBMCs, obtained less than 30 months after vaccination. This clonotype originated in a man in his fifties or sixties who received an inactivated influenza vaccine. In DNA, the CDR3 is TGTGCCAGCCGGGACCTATCTAAAGGCTACACCTTC. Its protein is CASRDLSKGYTF.